This T cell receptor (beta chain) was captured by sequencing in a study of identifying expanded T cells in peripheral blood. Method: immunoSEQ multiplex PCR; TCRdb's copy keeps in-frame clones and lacks some. The repertoire includes under 70,000 clones, around 87% of them detected once, and roughly 5% sits in the top ten. Points from the study as a whole: Two-week clone count variance significantly increased as total template count grew. Approximately 1.1 clones differed between technical replicates, versus around 15 and 19 over time.

The CDR3 is made up of 13 amino acids. Germline lookup yields CDR1 SGHRS and CDR2 YFSETQ. V dropped 0 bases and J dropped 4 bases, with 5 bases sitting between them. With respect to this clone: Its specificity is unknown. The same CDR3 can be traced to other DNA sequences in this sample.

Collection occurred without any documented infections or immune events in donors. The chain combines TRBV5-1 with TRBJ2-1; D gene uncertain. The specimen sequenced was blood. The clonotype comes from a person between 18 and 75 years old in good health. The CDR3: CASSLGPYNEQFF. The CDR3 DNA sequence: TGCGCCAGCAGCTTGGGTCCGTACAATGAGCAGTTCTTC.